One and the same sample provided the 22 T cell receptor beta chains below, sequenced in a study of T-cell memory formation after mild COVID-19. TCRdb ran MiXCR on the 5' RACE reads and lists one entry per CDR3 protein. The sample shows 300,000 to 350,000 distinct CDR3 sequences, approximately 15% of them seen only once. Sequenced input: PBMCs or a T cell subset sorted from them (not recorded which). These receptors were taken from a man younger than 30 who had mild COVID-19 (a few samples of this study predate the infection). Cell type and time point are not known.

This clonotype turned up a few times. The CDR3 spells CASSRGEVNEQFF. The CDR3 DNA follows: TGCGCCAGCAGCAGGGGTGAGGTCAATGAGCAGTTCTTC. V and J are TRBV5-1 and TRBJ2-1, with D maybe TRBD1 (5 bases). The V gene's germline CDR1 is SGHRS and CDR2 YFSETQ. CDR3 length: 13 amino acids. The V gene lost 4 bases and the J gene lost 6 bases, with 11 bases spanning the gap.

This clonotype has only a few counts. The chain links TRBV5-6 to TRBJ2-2; unclear D gene. Trimming left V 0 bases short and J 5 bases short, with 8 bases between. The CDR3 has 14 residues. Germline CDR1 and CDR2: SGHDT and YYEEEE. CDR3 DNA sequence: TGTGCCAGCAGCTTGGGCAGAACAACCGGGGAGCTGTTTTTT. Its translation: CASSLGRTTGELFF.

This clonotype was observed a few times. The CDR3 loop is CSLKRPAVQETQYF. In nucleotides, the CDR3 is TGCAGCCTTAAGCGTCCGGCGGTCCAAGAGACCCAGTACTTC. This chain joins TRBV20-1 and TRBJ2-5; D is ambiguous. The CDR3 has 14 residues. Germline V gene data show CDR1 as DFQATT and CDR2 as SNEGSKA (reference sequence).

This clonotype has just a few counts. The chain has TRBV7-2 and TRBJ1-2, with D maybe TRBD1 (6 bases). Trimming pared 5 bases from V and 4 bases from J, leaving 14 bases between. CDR1 is SGHTA, CDR2 FQGNSA, per germline. The CDR3 runs 14 residues. CDR3 region: CASSPGVLGYGYTF. The CDR3 coding sequence is TGTGCCAGCAGCCCAGGGGTTTTGGGCTATGGCTACACCTTC.

The CDR3 DNA reads as TGTGCCATCAGTGACGCGCAGGGGGCATCACCCCTCCACTTT. Translating it yields CAISDAQGASPLHF. The chain employs TRBV10-3 and TRBJ1-6; 8 bases map to TRBD1. J lost 10 bases, V lost 3 bases, and 5 bases had no gene match. The CDR3 totals 14 residues. In germline, CDR1 is ENHRY, CDR2 SYGVKD.

This clonotype was seen only a few times. The gene calls are TRBV12-3 or TRBV12-4 and TRBJ1-4; D is uncertain. V was pared by 3 bases and J by 4 bases, with 3 bases between. CDR3 size: 12 residues. CDR3 nucleotide sequence: TGTGCCAGCAGTTTCGTTAATGAAAAACTGTTTTTT. Encoded protein: CASSFVNEKLFF.

This clonotype was detected a few times. This sequence joins TRBV12-3 or TRBV12-4 and TRBJ2-7, with a possible D match to TRBD2 (5 bases). V was trimmed by 6 bases and J by 11 bases, leaving 23 bases between them. The CDR3 contains 14 residues. CDR3 protein: CASSTPGFANVKYF. CDR3 bases: TGTGCCAGCAGCACCCCGGGGTTCGCCAACGTAAAGTACTTC.

This sequence joins TRBV7-2 and TRBJ2-3; weak D call: TRBD1 (7 bases). This CDR3 region has 16 residues. Deletions cut 6 bases from V and 4 bases from J, with 20 bases between. Germline V gene data show CDR1 as SGHTA and CDR2 as FQGNSA. In DNA, the CDR3 is TGTGCCAGCAGGCCAGGGGGGCCATTCAATCCAGATACGCAGTATTTT. Its translation: CASRPGGPFNPDTQYF. The whole variable domain, remainder taken from reference TRBV7-2 and TRBJ2-3, is GAGVSQSPSNKVTEKGKDVELRCDPISGHTALYWYRQSLGQGLEFLIYFQGNSAPDKSGLPSDRFSAERTGGSVSTLTIQRTQQEDSAVYLCASRPGGPFNPDTQYFGPGTRLTVL.

V and J are TRBV7-9 and TRBJ1-4, with TRBD1 matching 7 bases. The germline CDR1 and CDR2 sequences are SEHNR and FQNEAQ (reference sequence). The CDR3 sequence is 15 residues long. With V trimmed by 5 bases and J by 3 bases, 6 bases remained unmatched. The CDR3 region is CASSPRQGSNEKLFF. CDR3 DNA: TGTGCCAGCAGCCCTCGACAGGGTTCTAATGAAAAACTGTTTTTT.

This chain links TRBV12-3 or TRBV12-4 with TRBJ2-7; D unresolved. The CDR3 length is 13 residues. The V and J ends lost 2 bases and 9 bases respectively, with 14 bases between them. Written as DNA, the CDR3 is TGTGCCAGCAGTTTAAATCGCCTTGGCGGGCAGTACTTC. Protein sequence: CASSLNRLGGQYF.

This clonotype showed up many times. The V call is TRBV20-1, the J call TRBJ2-3; D remains unclear. The CDR3 runs to 17 residues. In germline, CDR1 is DFQATT, CDR2 SNEGSKA (reference sequence). V lost 0 bases to trimming and J lost 1 base, with 17 bases between them. DNA for the CDR3: TGCAGTGCTAGAGACCCGGCGAGAGGCCCCGGCACAGATACGCAGTATTTT. It yields the protein CSARDPARGPGTDTQYF.

The chain has TRBV12-3 or TRBV12-4 and TRBJ2-2; D remains ambiguous. The CDR3 sequence is 12 residues long. V lost 6 bases, J lost 9 bases, and 11 bases lay in between. The DNA for the CDR3 is TGTGCCAGCAGCGAGATCCGCCGGGAGCTGTTTTTT. It codes for CASSEIRRELFF.

This clonotype was seen more than once but under ten times. The chain links TRBV12-3 or TRBV12-4 to TRBJ1-1, with 7 bases matching TRBD1. V lost 2 bases, J lost 1 base, and 1 base stayed unmatched. This CDR3 has 14 amino acids. CDR3: CASSLWTGNTEAFF. CDR3 nucleotide sequence: TGTGCCAGCAGTTTATGGACAGGGAACACTGAAGCTTTCTTT.

The rearrangement joins TRBV7-8 to TRBJ2-5; 10 bases align to TRBD2. The ends lost 0 bases at V and 4 bases at J; junction bases unmatched: 11. This CDR3 has 18 residues. Germline CDR1 and CDR2: SGHVS and FQNEAQ. The CDR3 DNA reads TGTGCCAGCAGCTTAGCGCATCGAGCGGGGGGGCGGATAGAGACCCAGTACTTC. Residues: CASSLAHRAGGRIETQYF.

This clonotype has only a few counts. V usage is TRBV5-5 and J usage is TRBJ2-3; D gene unclear. CDR3 length equals 14 residues. V gave up 2 bases and J gave up 2 bases, with 9 bases separating them. Germline V gives CDR1 SGHKS, CDR2 YYEKEE (reference sequence). In DNA, the CDR3 is TGTGCCAGCAGCTTACCCTCTACCACAGATACGCAGTATTTT. Protein sequence: CASSLPSTTDTQYF.

The genes are TRBV7-9 and TRBJ2-5; 11 nucleotides line up with TRBD2. Germline CDR1 SEHNR, CDR2 FQNEAQ (reference sequence). V trimming: 5 bases; J trimming: 5 bases; junction bases outside the gene matches: 10. This CDR3 comprises 16 residues. CDR3 residues: CASSLRTSGSGETQYF. In DNA form, the CDR3 reads TGTGCCAGCAGCCTGAGGACTAGCGGGTCCGGGGAGACCCAGTACTTC.

In this sample, this clonotype turned up a few times. This chain joins TRBV11-2 and TRBJ2-5, with no clear D. CDR1 SGHAT and CDR2 FQNNGV come from the germline V gene. This CDR3 spans 14 amino acids. Deletions cut 5 bases from V and 2 bases from J, with 12 bases between. The CDR3 bases are TGTGCCAGCAGCCCCCATCGCGTGCAAGAGACCCAGTACTTC. It yields the protein CASSPHRVQETQYF.

This clonotype was detected only a few times. V gene TRBV7-9 combines with J gene TRBJ2-1; TRBD2 aligns across 11 bases. Germline V CDR1 and CDR2: SEHNR, FQNEAQ (reference sequence). This CDR3 region has 15 residues. Trimming removed 10 bases from V and 3 bases from J; junction bases left unmatched: 8. This chain's CDR3 is CATTSGTSGYNEQFF. The CDR3 DNA reads as TGTGCCACGACGTCCGGGACTAGCGGCTACAATGAGCAGTTCTTC.

This clonotype was recorded at least ten times. The CDR3 loop is CASSLAGRGVDEQYF. Here the CDR3 DNA reads TGTGCCAGCAGCTTAGCGGGGCGGGGGGTGGACGAGCAGTACTTC. The chain is built from TRBV7-2 and TRBJ2-7; 8 positions match TRBD2. This CDR3 contains 15 residues. Germline values: CDR1 SGHTA, CDR2 FQGNSA. The junction had 6 bases not matched to a gene; V was cut back by 0 bases and J by 5 bases.

The genes are TRBV20-1 and TRBJ2-1; no reliable D call. Trimming pared 3 bases from V and 4 bases from J, leaving 4 bases between. Germline V CDR1 and CDR2: DFQATT, SNEGSKA (reference sequence). CDR3 length equals 11 residues. The CDR3 DNA is TGCAGTGCTAGTTCGTACAATGAGCAGTTCTTC. Translating it yields CSASSYNEQFF.

The chain joins TRBV7-3 to TRBJ2-1, with D possibly matching TRBD2 (5 bases). V was clipped by 5 bases and J by 8 bases, with 13 bases between them. The CDR3 is 13 residues long. Per the germline V gene, CDR1 is SGHTA and CDR2 is FQGTGA. The CDR3 sequence: CASSSGTVDEQFF. CDR3 coding DNA: TGTGCCAGCAGCAGCGGAACAGTTGATGAGCAGTTCTTC. Using reference TRBV7-3 and TRBJ2-1 for the parts outside the CDR3, the full variable domain is GAGVSQTPSNKVTEKGKYVELRCDPISGHTALYWYRQSLGQGPEFLIYFQGTGAADDSGLPNDRFFAVRPEGSVSTLKIQRTERGDSAVYLCASSSGTVDEQFFGPGTRLTVL.

This clonotype was observed a few times. This chain joins TRBV6-2 or TRBV6-3 and TRBJ1-6, with D possibly being TRBD1 (5 bases). Trimming cost V 10 bases and J 11 bases, with 21 bases left between them. Germline CDR1 and CDR2: MNHEY and SVGEGT. The CDR3 contains 14 residues. The CDR3 DNA reads TGTGCCACCCGGGACCCCTACGTCGTAACACCCCTCCACTTT. Residues: CATRDPYVVTPLHF.